A selection of T cell receptor beta chains follows, all from one sample in a study of blood T cell repertoires in COVID-19. The protocol was immunoSEQ multiplex PCR, while the TCRdb copy is restricted to in-frame clones and leaves out a portion. The sample shows approximately 54,000 clones, more than 70% of them seen only once. The sample was peripheral blood. These receptors were collected from a human donor in a cohort sampled during active COVID-19. Each CDR3 is given with its conserved first and last residue. A D gene is named only where the DNA matches it firmly. The size field is filled for only some rows; it gives once, few, many or a size class.

v_call,clone_size,j_call,d_call,cdr3_aa,cdr3_nt
TRBV30,.,TRBJ2-1,TRBD1,CAWGRQGVYNEQFF,TGTGCCTGGGGTCGACAGGGGGTCTACAATGAGCAGTTCTTC
TRBV10-3,.,TRBJ1-2,TRBD1,CAISESGPGGGGYTF,TGTGCCATCAGTGAGTCAGGTCCAGGGGGTGGCGGCTACACCTTC
TRBV19,.,TRBJ1-1,TRBD1,CASSPQGARTEAFF,TGTGCCAGTAGCCCCCAGGGGGCGCGGACTGAAGCTTTCTTT
TRBV7-8,.,TRBJ2-7,.,CASSENHGRSYEQYF,TGTGCCAGCAGCGAAAACCACGGTCGCTCCTACGAGCAGTACTTC
TRBV10-3,.,TRBJ2-4,TRBD1,CAISETRDRGIAKNIQYF,TGTGCCATCAGTGAGACCCGGGACAGGGGTATCGCCAAAAACATTCAGTACTTC
TRBV12-3/TRBV12-4,.,TRBJ1-1,.,CASTAAANTEAFF,TGTGCCAGCACGGCGGCAGCGAACACTGAAGCTTTCTTT
TRBV7-9,once,TRBJ2-2,.,CASSSRQAGPGELFF,TGTGCCAGCAGTTCCAGACAGGCTGGGCCAGGGGAGCTGTTTTTT
TRBV7-8,.,TRBJ1-4,TRBD1,CASSPTGTGSEKLFF,TGTGCCAGCAGCCCGACCGGGACAGGGAGTGAAAAACTGTTTTTT
TRBV6-6,.,TRBJ2-7,TRBD1,CTTGGADGYEQYF,TGTACTACAGGGGGCGCGGACGGTTACGAGCAGTACTTC
TRBV5-6,few,TRBJ1-5,.,CASSLKQGGSNQPQHF,TGTGCCAGCAGCTTAAAACAGGGCGGTAGCAATCAGCCCCAGCATTTT
TRBV5-4,.,TRBJ1-2,.,CASREQGSGYTF,TGTGCCAGCAGAGAACAGGGATCTGGCTACACCTTC
TRBV19,.,TRBJ2-2,.,CASNPTEGNTGELFF,TGTGCCAGTAATCCCACTGAGGGGAACACCGGGGAGCTGTTTTTT
TRBV10-2,.,TRBJ1-2,.,CASSFEGVKGYTF,TGCGCCAGCTCCTTTGAGGGGGTAAAGGGCTACACCTTC
TRBV12-3/TRBV12-4,few,TRBJ2-2,.,CASRSEGTGELFF,TGTGCCAGCAGATCAGAGGGAACCGGGGAGCTGTTTTTT
TRBV27,.,TRBJ1-1,.,CASSFRQMNTEAFF,TGTGCCAGCAGTTTCAGGCAGATGAACACTGAAGCTTTCTTT
TRBV5-1,.,TRBJ1-1,.,CASSVLLDGTEAFF,TGCGCCAGCAGCGTCCTCCTTGACGGGACAGAAGCTTTCTTT
TRBV27,.,TRBJ2-7,TRBD2,CASSFGSGRIYEQYF,TGTGCCAGCAGTTTTGGTAGCGGGAGGATCTACGAGCAGTACTTC
TRBV9,.,TRBJ2-7,TRBD2,CASSVALTAGGRYYEQYF,TGTGCCAGCAGCGTAGCCCTTACCGCCGGGGGGAGATATTACGAGCAGTACTTC